The 10 T cell receptor beta chains listed next were all sequenced from one sample in a study of OX40 agonist ivuxolimab in advanced cancers. Method: immunoSEQ multiplex PCR; TCRdb's copy keeps in-frame clones and lacks some. The table lists more than 50,000 clones, more than 75% of them singletons. The input for sequencing was CD4+ or CD8+ T cells sorted from blood, taken in a trial of the OX40 agonist ivuxolimab. These receptors originate from an adult with an advanced solid tumor such as melanoma, head and neck, liver or kidney cancer.

The rearrangement joins TRBV20-1 to TRBJ2-7; D remains unclear. CDR1 is DFQATT, CDR2 SNEGSKA, per germline (reference sequence). Trimming took off 4 bases at V and 5 bases at J, with 9 bases between the two ends. This CDR3 has 11 amino acids. CDR3 in amino acids: CSAKVQDEQYF. Here the CDR3 DNA reads TGCAGTGCTAAAGTCCAGGACGAGCAGTACTTC.

The chain carries TRBV10-3 and TRBJ2-7, with a weak D call TRBD1 (6 bases). The CDR3 consists of 12 residues. CDR1 and CDR2 from the germline V gene are ENHRY and SYGVKD. With 9 bases removed from V and 0 bases from J, the gap between germline ends came to 9 bases. The CDR3 nucleotides read TGTGCCATTCGGACAGCCTCCTACGAGCAGTACTTC. Translating it yields CAIRTASYEQYF.

The rearrangement links TRBV6-5 to TRBJ1-6; a possible D gene is TRBD1 (6 bases). V was shortened by 7 bases and J by 0 bases, with 10 bases between the two germline ends. The CDR3 spans 15 residues. The germline V gene encodes CDR1 MNHEY and CDR2 SVGAGI. CDR3: CASTDSDSYNSPLHF. The CDR3 bases are TGTGCCAGCACGGACAGTGACTCCTATAATTCACCCCTCCACTTT.

A few counts support this clone. V gene TRBV30 combines with J gene TRBJ2-1; 8 positions match TRBD1. This CDR3 has 14 amino acids. Germline loops: CDR1 GTSNPN, CDR2 SVGIG (reference sequence). Trimming cost V 1 base and J 2 bases; bases outside gene matches: 1. The CDR3 coding sequence is TGTGCCTGGAGTGAGGGACAGGCCTACAATGAGCAGTTCTTC. Its translation is CAWSEGQAYNEQFF.

The J gene is TRBJ1-5, the V gene TRBV13; D not certain. Trimming shortened V by 3 bases and J by 0 bases, and 9 bases separated the two germline ends. Per the germline V gene, CDR1 is PRHDT and CDR2 is FYEKMQ (reference sequence). This CDR3 has 15 residues. The chain's CDR3 is CASSLGLYSNQPQHF. DNA for the CDR3: TGTGCCAGCAGCTTGGGCCTGTATAGCAATCAGCCCCAGCATTTT.

The genes are TRBV18 and TRBJ1-2, with a weak D call TRBD1 (6 bases). Trimming shortened V by 3 bases and J by 0 bases, and 11 bases separated the two germline ends. This CDR3 is built from 15 residues. Germline V CDR1 and CDR2: KGHSH, LQKENI. The CDR3 protein is CASSPQDSPNYGYTF. The CDR3 DNA follows: TGTGCCAGCTCACCCCAGGACAGCCCTAACTATGGCTACACCTTC.

The DNA of the CDR3 is TGTGCCAGTAGTATAGGCCCCAGGAGCGGCTACGAGCAGTACTTC. Translation: CASSIGPRSGYEQYF. The rearrangement uses TRBV19 and TRBJ2-7; possible D gene TRBD2, 5 bases. The V and J ends lost 1 base and 3 bases respectively, with 13 bases between them. The germline CDR1 and CDR2 sequences are LNHDA and SQIVND (reference sequence). This CDR3 is 15 amino acids long.

V usage is TRBV7-8 and J usage is TRBJ2-2; no clear D gene. From germline, CDR1 is SGHVS and CDR2 FQNEAQ. The CDR3 runs 12 residues. The V end lost 1 base, the J end lost 3 bases, and 0 bases lay between the germline ends. In nucleotides, the CDR3 is TGTGCCAGCAGCTTAGACACCGGGGAGCTGTTTTTT. This sequence encodes CASSLDTGELFF.

This rearrangement joins TRBV9 to TRBJ2-7, with D possibly TRBD2 on 7 matching bases. The CDR3 totals 14 residues. The germline V gene encodes CDR1 SGDLS and CDR2 YYNGEE. The ends were cut back, 0 bases at V and 3 bases at J, with 10 bases in the middle. CDR3 nucleotides: TGTGCCAGCAGCGTAGAGGGGGGGAACTACGAGCAGTACTTC. This gives the protein CASSVEGGNYEQYF.

This chain connects TRBV6-6 to TRBJ1-2, with D perhaps matching TRBD1 (5 bases). This CDR3 spans 14 amino acids. Germline V gene sequence: CDR1 MNHNY, CDR2 SVGAGI (reference sequence). Trimming stripped 6 bases from V and 7 bases from J, with 18 bases between. CDR3 DNA sequence: TGTGCCAGCAGCACGGGGGGGTTTGCTTCTGGCTACACCTTC. Its protein is CASSTGGFASGYTF.